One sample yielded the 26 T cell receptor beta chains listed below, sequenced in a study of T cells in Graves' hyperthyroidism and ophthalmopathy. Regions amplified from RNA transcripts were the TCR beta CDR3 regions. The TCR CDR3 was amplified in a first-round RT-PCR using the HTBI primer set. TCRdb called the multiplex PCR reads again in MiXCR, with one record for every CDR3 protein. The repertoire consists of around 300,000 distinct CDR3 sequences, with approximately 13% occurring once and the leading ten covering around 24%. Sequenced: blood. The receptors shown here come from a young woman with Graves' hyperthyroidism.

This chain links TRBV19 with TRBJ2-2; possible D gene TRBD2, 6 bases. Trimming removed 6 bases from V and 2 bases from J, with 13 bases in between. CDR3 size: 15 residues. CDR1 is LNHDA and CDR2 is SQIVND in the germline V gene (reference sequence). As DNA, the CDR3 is TGTGCCAGTAGCGTCCGGAGGGACAACACCGGGGAGCTGTTTTTT. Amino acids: CASSVRRDNTGELFF.

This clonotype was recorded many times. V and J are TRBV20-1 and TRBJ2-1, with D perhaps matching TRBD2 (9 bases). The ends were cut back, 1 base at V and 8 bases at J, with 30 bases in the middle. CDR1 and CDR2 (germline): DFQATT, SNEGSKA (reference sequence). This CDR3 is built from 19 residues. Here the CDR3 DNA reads TGCAGTGCTAGAGCCTACCGGACCGACAGGGGAGCGGGAGGCGATGAGCAGTTCTTC. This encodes CSARAYRTDRGAGGDEQFF.

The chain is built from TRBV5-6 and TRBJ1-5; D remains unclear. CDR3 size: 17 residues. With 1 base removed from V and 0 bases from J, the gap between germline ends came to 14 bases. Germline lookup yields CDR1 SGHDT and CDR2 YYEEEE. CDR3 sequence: CASSLLSGPYSNQPQHF. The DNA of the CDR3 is TGTGCCAGCAGCTTGCTGTCAGGACCCTATAGCAATCAGCCCCAGCATTTT.

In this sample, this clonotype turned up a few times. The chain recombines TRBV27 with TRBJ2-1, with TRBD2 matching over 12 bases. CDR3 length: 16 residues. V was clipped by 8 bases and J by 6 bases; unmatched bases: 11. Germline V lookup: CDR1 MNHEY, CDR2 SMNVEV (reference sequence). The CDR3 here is CASGRTSGTLSNEQFF. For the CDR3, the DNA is TGTGCCAGCGGACGGACTAGCGGGACTCTGAGCAATGAGCAGTTCTTC.

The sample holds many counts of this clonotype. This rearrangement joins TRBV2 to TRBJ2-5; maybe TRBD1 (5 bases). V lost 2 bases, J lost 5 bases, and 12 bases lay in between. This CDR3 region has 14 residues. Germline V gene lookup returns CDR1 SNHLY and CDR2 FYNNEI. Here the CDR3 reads CASSESRSGETQYF. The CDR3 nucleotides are TGTGCCAGCAGTGAAAGTCGGTCAGGGGAGACCCAGTACTTC.

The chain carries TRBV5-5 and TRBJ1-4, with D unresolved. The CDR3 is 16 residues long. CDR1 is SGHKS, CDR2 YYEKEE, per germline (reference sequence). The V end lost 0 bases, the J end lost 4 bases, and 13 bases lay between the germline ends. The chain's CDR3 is CASSLEPGGLNEKLFF. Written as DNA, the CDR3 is TGTGCCAGCAGCTTGGAACCGGGAGGTCTTAATGAAAAACTGTTTTTT.

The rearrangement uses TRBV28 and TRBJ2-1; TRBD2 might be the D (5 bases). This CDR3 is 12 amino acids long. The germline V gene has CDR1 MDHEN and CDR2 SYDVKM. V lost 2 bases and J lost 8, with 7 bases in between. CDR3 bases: TGTGCCAGCAGTTTACTAGCCTATGAGCAGTTCTTC. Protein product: CASSLLAYEQFF.

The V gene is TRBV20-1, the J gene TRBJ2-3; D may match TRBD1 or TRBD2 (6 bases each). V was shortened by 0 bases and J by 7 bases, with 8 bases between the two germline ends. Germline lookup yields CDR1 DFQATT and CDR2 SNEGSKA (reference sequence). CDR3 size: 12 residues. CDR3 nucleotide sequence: TGCAGTGCTAGAGAGGGGGGCTATACGCAGTATTTT. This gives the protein CSAREGGYTQYF.

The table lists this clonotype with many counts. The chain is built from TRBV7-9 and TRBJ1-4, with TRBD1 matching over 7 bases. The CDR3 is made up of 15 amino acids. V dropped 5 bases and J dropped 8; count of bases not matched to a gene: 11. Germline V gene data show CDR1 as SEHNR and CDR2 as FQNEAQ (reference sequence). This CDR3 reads CASSTPGGRGEKLFF. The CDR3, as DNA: TGTGCCAGCAGCACCCCAGGGGGACGCGGGGAAAAACTGTTTTTT.

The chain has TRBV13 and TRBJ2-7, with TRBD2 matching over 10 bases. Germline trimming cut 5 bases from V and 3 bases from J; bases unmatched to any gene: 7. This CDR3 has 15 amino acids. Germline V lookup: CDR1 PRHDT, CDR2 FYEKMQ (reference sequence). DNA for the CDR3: TGTGCCAGCAGCACGCGGACTAGCGGTATCTACGAGCAGTACTTC. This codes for CASSTRTSGIYEQYF.

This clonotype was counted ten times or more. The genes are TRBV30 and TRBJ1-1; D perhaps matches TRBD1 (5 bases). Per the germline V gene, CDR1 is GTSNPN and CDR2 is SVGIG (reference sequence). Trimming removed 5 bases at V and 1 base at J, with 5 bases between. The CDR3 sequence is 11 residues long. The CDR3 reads CAWDRNTEAFF. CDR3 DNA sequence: TGTGCCTGGGACAGGAACACTGAAGCTTTCTTT.

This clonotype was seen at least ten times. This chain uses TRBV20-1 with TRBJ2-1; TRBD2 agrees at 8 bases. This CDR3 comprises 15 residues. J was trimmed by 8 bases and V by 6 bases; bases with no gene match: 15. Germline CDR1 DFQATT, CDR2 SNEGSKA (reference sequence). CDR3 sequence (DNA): TGCAGTGCCATAGATGTGGCGGGAGGTAGCGATGAGCAGTTCTTC. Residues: CSAIDVAGGSDEQFF.

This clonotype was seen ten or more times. The CDR3 here is CASRRPGSNQPQHF. For the CDR3, the DNA is TGTGCCAGCAGGCGCCCGGGGAGCAATCAGCCCCAGCATTTT. The chain combines TRBV12-3 or TRBV12-4 with TRBJ1-5, with unresolved D. CDR3 length: 14 amino acids. The V gene lost 6 bases and the J gene lost 1 base, with 10 bases spanning the gap.

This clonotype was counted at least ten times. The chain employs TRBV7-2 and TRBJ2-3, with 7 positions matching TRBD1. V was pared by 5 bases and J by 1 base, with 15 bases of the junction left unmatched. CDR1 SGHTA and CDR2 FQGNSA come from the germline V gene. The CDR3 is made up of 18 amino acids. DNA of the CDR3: TGTGCCAGCAGCCCCGCGGTCAGGGGGTACGTCGGCACAGATACGCAGTATTTT. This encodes CASSPAVRGYVGTDTQYF. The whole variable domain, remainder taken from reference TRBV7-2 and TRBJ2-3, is GAGVSQSPSNKVTEKGKDVELRCDPISGHTALYWYRQSLGQGLEFLIYFQGNSAPDKSGLPSDRFSAERTGGSVSTLTIQRTQQEDSAVYLCASSPAVRGYVGTDTQYFGPGTRLTVL.

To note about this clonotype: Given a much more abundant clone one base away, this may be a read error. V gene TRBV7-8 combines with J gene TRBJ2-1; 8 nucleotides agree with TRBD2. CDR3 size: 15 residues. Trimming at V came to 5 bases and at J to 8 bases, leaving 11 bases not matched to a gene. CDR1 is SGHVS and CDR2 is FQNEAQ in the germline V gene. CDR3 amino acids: CASSPTGTRGDEQFF. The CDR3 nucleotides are TGTGCCAGCAGCCCTACCGGGACTAGGGGGGATGAGCAGTTCTTC.

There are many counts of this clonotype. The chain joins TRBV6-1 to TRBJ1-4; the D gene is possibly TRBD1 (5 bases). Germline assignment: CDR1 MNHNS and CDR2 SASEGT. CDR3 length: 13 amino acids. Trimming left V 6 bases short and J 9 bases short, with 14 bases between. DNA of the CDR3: TGTGCCAGCAGGGACGCCTGGGGGAAAAAACTGTTTTTT. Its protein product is CASRDAWGKKLFF.

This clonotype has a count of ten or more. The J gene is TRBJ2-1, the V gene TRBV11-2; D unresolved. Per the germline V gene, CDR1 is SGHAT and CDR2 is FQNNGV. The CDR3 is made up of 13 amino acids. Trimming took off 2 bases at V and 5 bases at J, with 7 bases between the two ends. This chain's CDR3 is CASSLSSNNEQFF. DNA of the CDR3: TGTGCCAGCAGCTTATCCTCTAACAATGAGCAGTTCTTC.

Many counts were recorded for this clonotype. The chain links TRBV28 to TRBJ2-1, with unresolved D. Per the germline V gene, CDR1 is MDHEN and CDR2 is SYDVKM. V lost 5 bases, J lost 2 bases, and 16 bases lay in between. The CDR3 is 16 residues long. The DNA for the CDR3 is TGTGCCAGCAGTCCCCGCTCAGAAAAAGCCTACAATGAGCAGTTCTTC. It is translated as CASSPRSEKAYNEQFF.

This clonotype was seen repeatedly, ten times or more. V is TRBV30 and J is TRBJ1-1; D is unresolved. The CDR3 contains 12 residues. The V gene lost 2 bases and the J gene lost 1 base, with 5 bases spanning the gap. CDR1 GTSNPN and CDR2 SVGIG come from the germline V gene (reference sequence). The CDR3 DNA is TGTGCCTGGAGTTGGGGGAACACTGAAGCTTTCTTT. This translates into CAWSWGNTEAFF.

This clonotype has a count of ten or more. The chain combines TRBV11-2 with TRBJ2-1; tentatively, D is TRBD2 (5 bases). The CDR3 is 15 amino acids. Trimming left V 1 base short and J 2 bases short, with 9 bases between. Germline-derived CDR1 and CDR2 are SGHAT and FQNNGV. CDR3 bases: TGTGCCAGCAGCTTAGTAGTCGGGGCCTACAATGAGCAGTTCTTC. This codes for CASSLVVGAYNEQFF.

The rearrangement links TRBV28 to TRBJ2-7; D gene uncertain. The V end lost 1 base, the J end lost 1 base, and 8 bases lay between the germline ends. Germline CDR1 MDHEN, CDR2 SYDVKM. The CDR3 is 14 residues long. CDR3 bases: TGTGCCAGCAGTTTATTCCCCCAGTCCTACGAGCAGTACTTC. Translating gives CASSLFPQSYEQYF.

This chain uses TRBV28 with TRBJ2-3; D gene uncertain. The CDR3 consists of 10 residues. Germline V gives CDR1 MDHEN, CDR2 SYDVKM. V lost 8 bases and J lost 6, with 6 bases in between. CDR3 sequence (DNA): TGTGCCAGCGGAGTGGATACGCAGTATTTT. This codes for CASGVDTQYF. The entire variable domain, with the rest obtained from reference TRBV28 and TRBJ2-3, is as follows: DVKVTQSSRYLVKRTGEKVFLECVQDMDHENMFWYRQDPGLGLRLIYFSYDVKMKEKGDIPEGYSVSREKKERFSLILESASTNQTSMYLCASGVDTQYFGPGTRLTVL.

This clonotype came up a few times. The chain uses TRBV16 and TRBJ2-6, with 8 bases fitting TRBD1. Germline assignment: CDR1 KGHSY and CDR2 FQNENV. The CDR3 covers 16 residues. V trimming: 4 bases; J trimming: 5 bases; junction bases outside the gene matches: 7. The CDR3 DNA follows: TGTGCCAGCAGCCTTTACGGACAGGGTCGGGCCAACGTCCTGACTTTC. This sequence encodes CASSLYGQGRANVLTF.

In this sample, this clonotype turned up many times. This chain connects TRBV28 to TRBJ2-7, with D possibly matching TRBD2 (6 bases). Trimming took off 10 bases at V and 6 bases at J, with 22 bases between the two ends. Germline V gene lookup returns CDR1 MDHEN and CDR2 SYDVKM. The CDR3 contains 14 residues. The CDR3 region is CATADVRESSEQYF. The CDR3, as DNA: TGTGCCACCGCCGATGTTCGGGAGTCGTCCGAGCAGTACTTC.

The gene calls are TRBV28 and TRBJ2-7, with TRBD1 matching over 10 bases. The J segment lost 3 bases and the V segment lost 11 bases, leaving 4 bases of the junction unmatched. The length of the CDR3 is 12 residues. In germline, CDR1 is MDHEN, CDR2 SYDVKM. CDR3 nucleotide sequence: TGTGCCGGGGGACAGGGGCTCTACGAGCAGTACTTC. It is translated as CAGGQGLYEQYF. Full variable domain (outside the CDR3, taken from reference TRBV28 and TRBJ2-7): DVKVTQSSRYLVKRTGEKVFLECVQDMDHENMFWYRQDPGLGLRLIYFSYDVKMKEKGDIPEGYSVSREKKERFSLILESASTNQTSMYLCAGGQGLYEQYFGPGTRLTVT.

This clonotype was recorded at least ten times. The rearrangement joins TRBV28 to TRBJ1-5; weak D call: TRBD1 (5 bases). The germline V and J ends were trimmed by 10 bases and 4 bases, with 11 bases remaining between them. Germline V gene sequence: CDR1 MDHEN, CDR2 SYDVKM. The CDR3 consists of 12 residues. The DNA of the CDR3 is TGTGCCACCTGGGGGGAGAATCAGCCCCAGCATTTT. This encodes CATWGENQPQHF.